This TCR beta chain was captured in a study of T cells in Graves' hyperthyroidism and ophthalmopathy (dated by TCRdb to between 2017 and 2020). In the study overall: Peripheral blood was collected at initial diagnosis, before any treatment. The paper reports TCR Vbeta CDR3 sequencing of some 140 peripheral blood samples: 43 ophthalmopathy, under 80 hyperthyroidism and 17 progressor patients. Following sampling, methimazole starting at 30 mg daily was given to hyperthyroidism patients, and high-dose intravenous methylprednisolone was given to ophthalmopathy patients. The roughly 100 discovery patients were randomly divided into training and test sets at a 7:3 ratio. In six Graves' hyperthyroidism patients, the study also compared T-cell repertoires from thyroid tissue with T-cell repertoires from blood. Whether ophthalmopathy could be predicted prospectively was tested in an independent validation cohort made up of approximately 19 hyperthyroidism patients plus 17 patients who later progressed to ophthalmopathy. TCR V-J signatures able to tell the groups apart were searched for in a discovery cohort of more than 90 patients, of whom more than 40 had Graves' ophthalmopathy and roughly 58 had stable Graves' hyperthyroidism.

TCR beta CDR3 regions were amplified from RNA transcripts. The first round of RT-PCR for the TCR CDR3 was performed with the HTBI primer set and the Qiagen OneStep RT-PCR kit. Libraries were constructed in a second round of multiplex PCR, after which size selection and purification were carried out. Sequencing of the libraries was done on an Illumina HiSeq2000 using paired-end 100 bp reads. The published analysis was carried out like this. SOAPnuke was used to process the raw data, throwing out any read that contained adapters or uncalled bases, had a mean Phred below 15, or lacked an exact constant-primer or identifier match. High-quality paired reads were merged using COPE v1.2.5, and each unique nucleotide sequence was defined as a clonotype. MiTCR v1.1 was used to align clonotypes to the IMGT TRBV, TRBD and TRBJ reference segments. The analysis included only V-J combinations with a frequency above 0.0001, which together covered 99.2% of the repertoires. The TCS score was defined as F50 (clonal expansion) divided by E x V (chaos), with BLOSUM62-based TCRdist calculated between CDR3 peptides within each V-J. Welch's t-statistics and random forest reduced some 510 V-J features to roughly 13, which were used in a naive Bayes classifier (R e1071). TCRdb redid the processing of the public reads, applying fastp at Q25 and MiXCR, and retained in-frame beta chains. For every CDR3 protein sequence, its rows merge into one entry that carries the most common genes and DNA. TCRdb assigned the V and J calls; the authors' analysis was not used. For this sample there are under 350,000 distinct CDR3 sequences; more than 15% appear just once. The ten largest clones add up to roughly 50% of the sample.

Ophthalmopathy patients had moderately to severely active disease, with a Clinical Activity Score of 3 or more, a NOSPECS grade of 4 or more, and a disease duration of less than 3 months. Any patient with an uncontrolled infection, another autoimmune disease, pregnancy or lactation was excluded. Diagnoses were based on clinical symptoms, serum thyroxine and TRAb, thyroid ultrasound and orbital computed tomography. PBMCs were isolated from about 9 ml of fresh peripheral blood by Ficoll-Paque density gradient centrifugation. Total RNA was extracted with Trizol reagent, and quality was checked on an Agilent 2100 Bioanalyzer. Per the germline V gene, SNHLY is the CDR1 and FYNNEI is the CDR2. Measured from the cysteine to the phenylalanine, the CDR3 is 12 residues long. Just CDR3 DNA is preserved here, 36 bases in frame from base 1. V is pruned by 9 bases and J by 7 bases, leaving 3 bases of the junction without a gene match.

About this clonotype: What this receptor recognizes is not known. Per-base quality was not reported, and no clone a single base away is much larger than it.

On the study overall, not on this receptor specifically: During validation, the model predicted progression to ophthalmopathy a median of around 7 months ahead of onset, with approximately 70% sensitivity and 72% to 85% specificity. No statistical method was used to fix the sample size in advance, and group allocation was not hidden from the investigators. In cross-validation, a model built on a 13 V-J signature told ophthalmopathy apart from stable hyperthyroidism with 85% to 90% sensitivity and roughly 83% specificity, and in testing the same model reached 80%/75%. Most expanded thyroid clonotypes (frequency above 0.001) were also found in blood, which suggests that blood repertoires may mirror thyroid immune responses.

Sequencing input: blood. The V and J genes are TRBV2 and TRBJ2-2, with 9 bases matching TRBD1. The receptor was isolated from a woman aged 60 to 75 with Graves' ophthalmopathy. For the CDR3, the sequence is CASGQGYGELFF. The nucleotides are TGTGCCAGTGGACAGGGGTACGGGGAGCTGTTTTTT.